This T cell receptor beta chain is from a study of cytomegalovirus exposure and HLA in healthy donors. Study-wide results and caveats: Rarity held for most TCR sequences, but there were some public TCRs that occurred in many donors. Most subjects' HLA-A and HLA-B alleles were reportedly predicted from TCR beta sequences.

The PCR was carried out with 60 Vbeta primers and 13 Jbeta primers. Generated by immunoSEQ multiplex PCR, the TCRdb table keeps only in-frame clones and is missing some. The data show about 160,000 clones, with about two thirds seen just once and approximately 3% held by the top ten. As for this clone: Its matching antigen is unknown.

The sequencing input was PBMCs. This receptor was obtained from a woman aged 25 to 39 in good health and CMV-seronegative.

The DNA of the CDR3 is TGCAGCGACCAAACGGGGGACAGGGTCCAAGAGACCCAGTACTTC. This translates into CSDQTGDRVQETQYF. The chain joins TRBV29-1 to TRBJ2-5; 9 positions agree with TRBD1. The germline V gene encodes CDR1 SQVTM and CDR2 ANQGSEA. The junction had 10 bases not matched to a gene; V was cut back by 7 bases and J by 1 base. The CDR3 covers 15 residues.